These T cell receptor beta chains were read from a single sample in a study of T cell clonotyping in hematopoietic cell transplantation. TCRdb's table, derived via immunoSEQ multiplex PCR, lists solely in-frame clones and lacks some. The sample lists 6,000 to 6,500 clones, roughly 32% occurring once. The material sequenced was peripheral blood mononuclear cells, taken 30 days after allogeneic stem cell transplant. These receptors all come from a female patient between 50 and 59 years old who had an allogeneic stem cell transplant from an unrelated donor, so the T cells may come from the graft donor. Some clones in this sample may be carry-over from other donors' samples. Each CDR3 is given with its conserved first and last residue. The D gene is left open where the match is weak. Size is stated for part of the rows, as once, few or many counts, or as a class when the clone is expanded.

d_call	clone_size	v_call	j_call	cdr3_aa
-	once	TRBV29-1	TRBJ1-2	CSVEVVPDRYGYTF
TRBD2	-	TRBV6-1	TRBJ2-3	CASSDGTSGAFTDTQYF
-	-	TRBV30	TRBJ1-5	CAWSRTADQPQHF
-	medium-sized	TRBV29-1	TRBJ1-1	CSVDRATEAFF
TRBD1	few	TRBV15	TRBJ2-7	CATSRGQGAREQYF
-	-	TRBV9	TRBJ2-3	CASSLTGSHLDTQYF
TRBD1	few	TRBV5-1	TRBJ2-1	CASSRAGTDYNEQFF
-	few	TRBV30	TRBJ1-2	CAWGGYGYTF
TRBD1	few	TRBV28	TRBJ1-2	CASIIRGSQTNYGYTF
-	-	TRBV29-1	TRBJ2-1	CSVGGNEQFF
TRBD1	once	TRBV29-1	TRBJ2-3	CSDRTGGIGDTQYF
-	medium-sized	TRBV9	TRBJ2-3	CASSALAIGTDTQYF
-	few	TRBV4-3	TRBJ2-7	CASSPEWAPTYEQYF
-	-	TRBV5-5	TRBJ1-5	CASSFIANQPQHF
TRBD1	few	TRBV6-6	TRBJ1-6	CASTGTAVYNSPLHF
-	few	TRBV6-5	TRBJ2-1	CASRMGSYNEQFF
-	-	TRBV29-1	TRBJ2-7	CSVRVFDGYEQYF
-	-	TRBV7-2	TRBJ1-6	CASSLREARDSPLHF
-	-	TRBV30	TRBJ1-3	CAWKGIGNTIYF
-	-	TRBV6-5	TRBJ2-6	CASSPALSGANVLTF